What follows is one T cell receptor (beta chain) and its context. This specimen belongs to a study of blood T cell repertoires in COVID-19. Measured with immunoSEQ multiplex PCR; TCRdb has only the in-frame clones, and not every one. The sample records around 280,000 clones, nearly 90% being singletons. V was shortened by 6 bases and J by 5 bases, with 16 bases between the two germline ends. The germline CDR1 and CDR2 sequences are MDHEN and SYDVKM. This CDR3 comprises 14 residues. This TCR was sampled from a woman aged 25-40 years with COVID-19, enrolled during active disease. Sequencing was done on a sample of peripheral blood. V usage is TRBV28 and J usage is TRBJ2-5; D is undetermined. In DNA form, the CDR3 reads TGTGCCAGCAGCCGCGCTTCTACCCCCGAGACCCAGTACTTC. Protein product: CASSRASTPETQYF.